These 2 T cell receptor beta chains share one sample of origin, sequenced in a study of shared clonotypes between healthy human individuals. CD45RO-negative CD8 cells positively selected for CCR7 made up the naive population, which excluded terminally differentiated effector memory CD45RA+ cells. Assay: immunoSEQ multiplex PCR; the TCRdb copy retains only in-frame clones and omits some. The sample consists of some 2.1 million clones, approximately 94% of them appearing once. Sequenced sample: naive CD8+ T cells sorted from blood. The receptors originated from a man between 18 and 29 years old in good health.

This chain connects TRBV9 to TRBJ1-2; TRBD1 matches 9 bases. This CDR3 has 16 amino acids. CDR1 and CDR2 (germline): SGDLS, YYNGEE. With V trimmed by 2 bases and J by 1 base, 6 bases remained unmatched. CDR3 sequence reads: CASSVWGTGINYGYTF. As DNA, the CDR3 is TGTGCCAGCAGCGTCTGGGGGACAGGGATTAACTATGGCTACACCTTC.

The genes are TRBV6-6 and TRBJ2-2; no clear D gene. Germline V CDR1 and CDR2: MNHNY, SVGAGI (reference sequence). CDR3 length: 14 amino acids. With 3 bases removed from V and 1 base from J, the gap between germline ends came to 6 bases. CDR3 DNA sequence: TGTGCCAGCAGTTATGACGTGAACACCGGGGAGCTGTTTTTT. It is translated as CASSYDVNTGELFF.